This T cell receptor beta chain was obtained from a study of naive and memory T cell subsets. Study conclusions and caveats: Possibly reflecting memory cells re-expressing CD45RA, a few larger clonotypes occurred in naive repertoires, especially CD8. In CD4 and CD8 cells, diversity dropped from naive through EMRA. Over 85% of naive TCR sequences appeared only once, unlike memory subsets.

The table lists this clonotype with a few counts. Its cognate antigen is unknown. Sequential positive selection took CD4 T cells first, then CD8 T cells. An equimolar mix of two oligonucleotides served as the beta constant-region primer for TRBC1 and TRBC2. Ligated cDNA was amplified by four rounds of PCR with nested alpha and beta constant-region primers and SP2. TCRdb re-called the UMI-ligation and nested PCR reads with MiXCR, one entry per CDR3 protein. In the table there are tens of thousands of distinct CDR3 sequences, around 10% of which are singletons. This CDR3 spans 17 amino acids. The sequenced sample was naive CD4+ T cells from blood. The chain carries TRBV21-1 and TRBJ1-1; TRBD1, the table's D call, lacks a check against the DNA. TRBV21-1 is a pseudogene segment. The receptor's source is a human donor in good health. The CDR3 spells CASSRGQLTILNTEAFF. The CDR3 DNA reads TGTGCCAGCAGCAGAGGACAGCTAACAATACTGAACACTGAAGCTTTCTTT.